This entry describes one T cell receptor beta chain. Its antigen is not known. This specimen belongs to a study of OX40 agonist ivuxolimab in advanced cancers. The study's findings and limits: Doses of 0.1 to 3.0 mg/kg were accompanied by clonal expansion of CD4+ and CD8+ blood T cells by week 6. Expanded clones tended on average to be more numerous among CD8+ T cells than CD4+.

Sequencing was performed with immunoSEQ multiplex PCR; in TCRdb, only in-frame clones are kept and a portion is missing. The sample holds roughly 80,000 clones; over 85% are singletons and the top ten take over 5%. The germline V gene has CDR1 WNHNN and CDR2 SYGVQD (reference sequence). Trimming left V 0 bases short and J 0 bases short, with 13 bases between. This CDR3 region has 17 residues. The chain has TRBV10-1 and TRBJ2-3; D possibly corresponds to TRBD1 (5 bases). This receptor was obtained from an adult with an advanced solid tumor such as melanoma, head and neck, liver or kidney cancer. Specimen: CD4+ or CD8+ T cells sorted from blood, collected in a trial of the OX40 agonist ivuxolimab. Written as DNA, the CDR3 is TGCGCCAGCAGTGAGTCGATGTGGACACTAAGCACAGATACGCAGTATTTT. Residues: CASSESMWTLSTDTQYF.